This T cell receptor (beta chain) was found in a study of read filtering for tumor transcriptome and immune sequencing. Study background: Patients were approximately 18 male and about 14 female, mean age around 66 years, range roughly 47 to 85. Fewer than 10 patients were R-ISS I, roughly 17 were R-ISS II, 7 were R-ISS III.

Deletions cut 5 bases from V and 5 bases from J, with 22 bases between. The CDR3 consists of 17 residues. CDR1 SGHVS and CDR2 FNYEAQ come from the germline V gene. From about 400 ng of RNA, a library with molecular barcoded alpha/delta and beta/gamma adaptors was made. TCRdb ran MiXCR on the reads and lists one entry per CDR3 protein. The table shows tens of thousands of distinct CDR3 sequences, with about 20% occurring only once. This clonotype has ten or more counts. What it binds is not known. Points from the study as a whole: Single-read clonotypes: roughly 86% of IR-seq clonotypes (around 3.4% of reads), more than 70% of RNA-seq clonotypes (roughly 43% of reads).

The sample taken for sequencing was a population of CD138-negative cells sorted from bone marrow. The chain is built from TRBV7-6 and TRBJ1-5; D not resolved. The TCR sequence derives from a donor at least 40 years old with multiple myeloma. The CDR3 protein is CASSPREVEIRDQPQHF. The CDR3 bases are TGTGCCAGCAGCCCCCGTGAGGTTGAGATACGGGATCAGCCCCAGCATTTT.